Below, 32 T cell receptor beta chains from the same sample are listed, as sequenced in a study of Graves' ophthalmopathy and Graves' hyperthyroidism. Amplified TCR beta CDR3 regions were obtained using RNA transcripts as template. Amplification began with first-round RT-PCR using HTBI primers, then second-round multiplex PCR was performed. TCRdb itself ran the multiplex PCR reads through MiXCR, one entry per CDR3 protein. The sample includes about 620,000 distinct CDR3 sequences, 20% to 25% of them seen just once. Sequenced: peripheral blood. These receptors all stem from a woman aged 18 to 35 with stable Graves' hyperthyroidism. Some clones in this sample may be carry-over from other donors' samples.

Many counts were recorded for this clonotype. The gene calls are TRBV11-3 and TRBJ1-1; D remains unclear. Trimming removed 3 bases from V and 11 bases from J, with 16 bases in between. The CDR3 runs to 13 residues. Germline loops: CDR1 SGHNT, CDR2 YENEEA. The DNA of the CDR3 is TGTGCCAGCAGCTTCCCTCGGGGAAAGGAGGCTTTCTTT. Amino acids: CASSFPRGKEAFF.

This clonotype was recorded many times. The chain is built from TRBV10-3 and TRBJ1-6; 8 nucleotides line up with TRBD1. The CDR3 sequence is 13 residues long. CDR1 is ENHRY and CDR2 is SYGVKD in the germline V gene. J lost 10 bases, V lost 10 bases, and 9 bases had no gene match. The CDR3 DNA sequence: TGTGCCACCTCACCGGGACAGGCCTCACCCCTCCACTTT. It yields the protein CATSPGQASPLHF.

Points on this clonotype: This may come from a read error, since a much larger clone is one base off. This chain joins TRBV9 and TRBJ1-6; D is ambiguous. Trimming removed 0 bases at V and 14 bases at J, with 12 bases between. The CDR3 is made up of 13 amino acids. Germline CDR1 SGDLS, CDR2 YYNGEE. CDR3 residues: CASSVGEGSSLHF. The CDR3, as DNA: TGTGCCAGCAGCGTAGGGGAAGGATCATCCCTCCACTTT. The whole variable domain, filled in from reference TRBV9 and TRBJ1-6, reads DSGVTQTPKHLITATGQRVTLRCSPRSGDLSVYWYQQSLDQGLQFLIQYYNGEERAKGNILERFSAQQFPDLHSELNLSSLELGDSALYFCASSVGEGSSLHFGNGTRLTVT.

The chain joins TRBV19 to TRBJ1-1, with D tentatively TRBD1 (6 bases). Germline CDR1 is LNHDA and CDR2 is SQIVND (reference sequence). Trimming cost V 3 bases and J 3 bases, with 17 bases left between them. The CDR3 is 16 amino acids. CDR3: CASSIGYYDRYTEAFF. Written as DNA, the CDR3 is TGTGCCAGTAGTATCGGATACTATGACAGGTACACTGAAGCTTTCTTT.

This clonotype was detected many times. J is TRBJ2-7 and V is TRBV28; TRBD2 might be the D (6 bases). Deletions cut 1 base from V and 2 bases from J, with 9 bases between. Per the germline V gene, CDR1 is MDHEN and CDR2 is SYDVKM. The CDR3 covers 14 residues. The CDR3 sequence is CASSLSGEPYEQYF. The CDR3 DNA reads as TGTGCCAGCAGTTTATCGGGGGAACCCTACGAGCAGTACTTC.

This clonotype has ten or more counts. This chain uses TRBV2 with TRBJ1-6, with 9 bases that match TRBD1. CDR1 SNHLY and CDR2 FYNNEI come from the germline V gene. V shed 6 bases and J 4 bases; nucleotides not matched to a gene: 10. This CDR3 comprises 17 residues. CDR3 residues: CASRSGQGAWYNSPLHF. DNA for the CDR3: TGTGCCAGCAGGTCGGGACAGGGAGCATGGTATAATTCACCCCTCCACTTT.

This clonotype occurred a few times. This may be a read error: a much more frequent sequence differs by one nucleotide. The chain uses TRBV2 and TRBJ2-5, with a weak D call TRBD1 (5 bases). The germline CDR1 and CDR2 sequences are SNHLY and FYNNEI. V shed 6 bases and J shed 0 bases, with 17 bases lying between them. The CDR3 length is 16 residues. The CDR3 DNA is TGTGCCAGCAGAGGGGTGACAGCTGTGTACCAAGAGACCCAGTACTTC. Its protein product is CASRGVTAVYQETQYF. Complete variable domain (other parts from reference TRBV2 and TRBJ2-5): EPEVTQTPSHQVTQMGQEVILRCVPISNHLYFYWYRQILGQKVEFLVSFYNNEISEKSEIFDDQFSVERPDGSNFTLKIRSTKLEDSAMYFCASRGVTAVYQETQYFGPGTRLLVL.

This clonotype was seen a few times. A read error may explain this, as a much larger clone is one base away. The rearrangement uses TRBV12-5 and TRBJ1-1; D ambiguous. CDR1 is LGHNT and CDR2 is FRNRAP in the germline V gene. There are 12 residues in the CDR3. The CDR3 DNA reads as TGTGCTAGTAGGAAGGAGAACACTGAAGCTTGCTTT. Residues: CASRKENTEACF.

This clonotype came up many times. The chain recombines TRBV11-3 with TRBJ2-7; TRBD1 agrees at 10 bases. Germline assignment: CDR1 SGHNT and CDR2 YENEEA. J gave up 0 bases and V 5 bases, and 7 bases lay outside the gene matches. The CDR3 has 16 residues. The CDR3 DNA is TGTGCCAGCAGCCCCTGGACAGGGGGAAGCTCCTACGAGCAGTACTTC. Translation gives CASSPWTGGSSYEQYF.

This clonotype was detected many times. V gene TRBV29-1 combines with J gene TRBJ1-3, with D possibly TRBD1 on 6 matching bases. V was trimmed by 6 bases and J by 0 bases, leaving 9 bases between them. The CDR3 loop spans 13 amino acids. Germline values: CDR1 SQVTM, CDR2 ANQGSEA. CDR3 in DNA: TGCAGCGTGAAACAGGGCTCTGGAAACACCATATATTTT. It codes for CSVKQGSGNTIYF.

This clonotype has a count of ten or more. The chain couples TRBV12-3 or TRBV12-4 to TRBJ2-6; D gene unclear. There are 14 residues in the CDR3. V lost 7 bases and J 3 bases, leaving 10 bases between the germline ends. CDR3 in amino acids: CASTEPNGANVLTF. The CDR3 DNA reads TGTGCCAGCACCGAGCCGAATGGGGCCAACGTCCTGACTTTC.

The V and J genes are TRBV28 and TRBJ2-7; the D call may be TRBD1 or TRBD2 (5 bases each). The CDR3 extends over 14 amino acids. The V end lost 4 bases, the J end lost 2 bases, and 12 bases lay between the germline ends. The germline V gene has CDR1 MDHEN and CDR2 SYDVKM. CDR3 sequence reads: CASSYEGRTYEQYF. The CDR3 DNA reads TGTGCCAGCAGTTACGAGGGACGGACCTACGAGCAGTACTTC.

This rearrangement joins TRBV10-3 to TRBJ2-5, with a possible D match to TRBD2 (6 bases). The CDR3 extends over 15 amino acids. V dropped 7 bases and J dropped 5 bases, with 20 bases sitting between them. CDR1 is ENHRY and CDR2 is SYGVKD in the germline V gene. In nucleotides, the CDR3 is TGTGCCATCAAGGCTGGAGGCGGGGTATTTGAGACCCAGTACTTC. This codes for CAIKAGGGVFETQYF.

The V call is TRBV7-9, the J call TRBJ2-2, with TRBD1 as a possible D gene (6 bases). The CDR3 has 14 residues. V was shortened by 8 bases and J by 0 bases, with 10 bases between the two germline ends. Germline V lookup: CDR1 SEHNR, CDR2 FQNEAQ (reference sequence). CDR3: CASGTPPNTGELFF. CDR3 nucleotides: TGTGCCAGCGGGACACCGCCGAACACCGGGGAGCTGTTTTTT.

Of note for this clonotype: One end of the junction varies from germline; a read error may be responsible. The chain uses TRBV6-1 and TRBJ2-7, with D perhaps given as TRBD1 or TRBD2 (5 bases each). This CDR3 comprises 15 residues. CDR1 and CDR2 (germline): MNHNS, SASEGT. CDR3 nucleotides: TGTGCCAGCAGCTGGGGACGGCCTAGCTCCTACGAGCGGTACTTC. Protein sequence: CASSWGRPSSYERYF.

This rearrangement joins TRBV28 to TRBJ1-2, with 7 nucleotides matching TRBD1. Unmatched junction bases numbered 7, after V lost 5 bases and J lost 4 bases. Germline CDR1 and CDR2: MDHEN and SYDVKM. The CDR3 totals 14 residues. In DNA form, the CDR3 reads TGTGCCAGCAGTACCCACAGGGGTGCCTATGGCTACACCTTC. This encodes CASSTHRGAYGYTF.

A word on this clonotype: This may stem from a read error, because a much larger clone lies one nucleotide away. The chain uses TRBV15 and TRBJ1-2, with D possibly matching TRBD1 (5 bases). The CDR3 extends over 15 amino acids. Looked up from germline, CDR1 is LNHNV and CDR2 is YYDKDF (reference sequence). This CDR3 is CATGGTRGERDGCTF. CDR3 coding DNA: TGTGCCACCGGGGGTACCCGGGGGGAGAGGGATGGCTGCACCTTC.

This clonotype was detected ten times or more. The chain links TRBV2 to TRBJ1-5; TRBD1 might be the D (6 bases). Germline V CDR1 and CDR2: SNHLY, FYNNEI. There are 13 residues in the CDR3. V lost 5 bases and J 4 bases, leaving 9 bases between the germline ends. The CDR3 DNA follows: TGTGCCAGCAGTTGGGACACTAATCAGCCCCAGCATTTT. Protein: CASSWDTNQPQHF.

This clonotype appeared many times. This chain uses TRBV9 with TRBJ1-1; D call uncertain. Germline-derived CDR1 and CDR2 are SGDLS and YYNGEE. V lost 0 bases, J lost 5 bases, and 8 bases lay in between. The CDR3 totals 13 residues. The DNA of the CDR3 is TGTGCCAGCAGCGTAGAAGAAGGGACTGAAGCTTTCTTT. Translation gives CASSVEEGTEAFF.

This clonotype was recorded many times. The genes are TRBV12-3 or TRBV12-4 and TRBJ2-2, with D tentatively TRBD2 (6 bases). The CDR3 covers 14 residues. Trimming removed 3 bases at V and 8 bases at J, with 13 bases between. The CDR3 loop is CASSFIRGSGELFF. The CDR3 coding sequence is TGTGCCAGCAGTTTTATTCGGGGGTCGGGGGAGCTGTTTTTT.

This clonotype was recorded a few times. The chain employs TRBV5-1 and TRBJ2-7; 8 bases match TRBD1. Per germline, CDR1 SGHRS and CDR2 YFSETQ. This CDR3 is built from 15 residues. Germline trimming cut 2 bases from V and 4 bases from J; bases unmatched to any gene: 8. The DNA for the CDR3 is TGCGCCAGCAGCTTATGGGACAGGCCGATGTACGAGCAGTACTTC. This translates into CASSLWDRPMYEQYF.

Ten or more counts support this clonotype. CDR3 region: CASSQEGGEQYF. For the CDR3, the DNA is TGTGCCAGCAGCCAAGAAGGGGGCGAGCAGTACTTC. The J gene is TRBJ2-7, the V gene TRBV3-1, with a possible D match to TRBD1 (6 bases). Trimming removed 0 bases from V and 6 bases from J, with 6 bases in between. This CDR3 is 12 amino acids long. Germline V gives CDR1 LGHDT, CDR2 YNNKEL (reference sequence).

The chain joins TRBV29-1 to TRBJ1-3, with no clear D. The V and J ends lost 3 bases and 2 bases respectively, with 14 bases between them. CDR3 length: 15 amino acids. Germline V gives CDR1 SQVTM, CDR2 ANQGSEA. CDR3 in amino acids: CSVEDETRPGNTIYF. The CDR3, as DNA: TGCAGCGTTGAGGATGAAACCAGGCCTGGAAACACCATATATTTT. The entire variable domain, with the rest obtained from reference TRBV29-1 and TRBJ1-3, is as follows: SAVISQKPSRDICQRGTSLTIQCQVDSQVTMMFWYRQQPGQSLTLIATANQGSEATYESGFVIDKFPISRPNLTFSTLTVSNMSPEDSSIYLCSVEDETRPGNTIYFGEGSWLTVV.

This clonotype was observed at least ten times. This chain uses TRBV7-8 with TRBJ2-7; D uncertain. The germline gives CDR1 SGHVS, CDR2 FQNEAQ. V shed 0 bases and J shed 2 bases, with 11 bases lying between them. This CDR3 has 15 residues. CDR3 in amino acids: CASSLAGSYPYEQYF. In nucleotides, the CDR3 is TGTGCCAGCAGCTTAGCGGGCAGCTATCCCTACGAGCAGTACTTC.

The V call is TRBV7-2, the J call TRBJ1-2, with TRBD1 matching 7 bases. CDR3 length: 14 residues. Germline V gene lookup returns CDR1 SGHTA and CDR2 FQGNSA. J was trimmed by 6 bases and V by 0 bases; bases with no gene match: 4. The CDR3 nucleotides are TGTGCCAGCAGCTTAGCGTCAGGGGGGGATGGCTACACCTTC. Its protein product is CASSLASGGDGYTF.

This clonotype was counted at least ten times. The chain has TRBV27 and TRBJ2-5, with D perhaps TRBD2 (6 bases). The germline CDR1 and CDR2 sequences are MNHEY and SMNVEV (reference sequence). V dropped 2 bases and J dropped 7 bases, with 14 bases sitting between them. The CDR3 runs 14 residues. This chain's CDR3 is CASSLRGAGGTQYF. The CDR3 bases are TGTGCCAGCAGTTTACGAGGGGCCGGGGGGACCCAGTACTTC.

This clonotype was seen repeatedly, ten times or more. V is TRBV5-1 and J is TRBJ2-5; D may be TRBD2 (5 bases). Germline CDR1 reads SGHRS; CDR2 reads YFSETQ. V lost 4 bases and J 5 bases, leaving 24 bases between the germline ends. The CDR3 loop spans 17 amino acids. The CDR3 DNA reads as TGCGCCAGCAGCCACATCGGGTCGGAGGAGGTTTTGGAGACCCAGTACTTC. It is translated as CASSHIGSEEVLETQYF.

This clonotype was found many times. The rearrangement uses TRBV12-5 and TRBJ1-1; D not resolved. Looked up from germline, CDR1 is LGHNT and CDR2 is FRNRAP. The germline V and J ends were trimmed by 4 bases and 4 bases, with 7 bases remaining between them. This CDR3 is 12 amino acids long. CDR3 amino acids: CASGSPGTEAFF. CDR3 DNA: TGTGCTAGTGGTTCCCCGGGCACTGAAGCTTTCTTT. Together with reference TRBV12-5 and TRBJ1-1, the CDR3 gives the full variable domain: DARVTQTPRHKVTEMGQEVTMRCQPILGHNTVFWYRQTMMQGLELLAYFRNRAPLDDSGMPKDRFSAEMPDATLATLKIQPSEPRDSAVYFCASGSPGTEAFFGQGTRLTVV.

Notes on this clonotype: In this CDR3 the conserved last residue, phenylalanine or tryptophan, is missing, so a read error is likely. The CDR3: CATEGAYEQFL. The CDR3 nucleotides are TGTGCCACCGAGGGAGCATACGAGCAGTTCTTG. The J gene is TRBJ2-7, the V gene TRBV28; possible D gene TRBD2, 5 bases. The end of the DNA aligns better with TRBJ2-1, so the J call may be wrong. CDR3 length: 11 residues. Germline V gives CDR1 MDHEN, CDR2 SYDVKM.

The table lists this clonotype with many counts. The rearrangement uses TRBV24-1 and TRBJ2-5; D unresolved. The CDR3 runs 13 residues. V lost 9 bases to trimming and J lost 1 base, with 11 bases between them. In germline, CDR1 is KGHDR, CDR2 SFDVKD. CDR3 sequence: CATGDSIQETQYF. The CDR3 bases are TGTGCCACCGGGGATAGCATCCAAGAGACCCAGTACTTC.

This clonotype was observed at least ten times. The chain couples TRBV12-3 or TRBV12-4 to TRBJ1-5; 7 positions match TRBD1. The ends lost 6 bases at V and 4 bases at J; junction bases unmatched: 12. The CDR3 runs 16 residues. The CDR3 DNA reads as TGTGCCAGCAGCCAAGTCCGAGGGGGCAGGAATCAGCCCCAGCATTTT. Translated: CASSQVRGGRNQPQHF.

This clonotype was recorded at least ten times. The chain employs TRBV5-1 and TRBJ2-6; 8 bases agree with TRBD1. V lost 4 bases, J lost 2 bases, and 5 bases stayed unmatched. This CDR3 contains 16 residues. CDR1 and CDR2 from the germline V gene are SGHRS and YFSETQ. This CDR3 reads CASSTYRGTGANVLTF. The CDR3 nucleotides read TGCGCCAGCAGCACCTACAGGGGGACTGGGGCCAACGTCCTGACTTTC.